The 17 T cell receptor beta chains reported below all come from one sample, sequenced in a study of blood T cell repertoires in COVID-19. Assay: immunoSEQ multiplex PCR; the TCRdb copy retains only in-frame clones and omits some. Counted here are 310,000 or so clones, roughly 87% occurring once; the ten biggest clones make up 1%. Sequencing used peripheral blood. The receptors stem from a man aged 45-65 years with active or convalescent COVID-19.

This clone showed up just once. V is TRBV19 and J is TRBJ1-2; D not resolved. The CDR3 loop spans 14 amino acids. In germline, CDR1 is LNHDA, CDR2 SQIVND (reference sequence). Trimming took 1 base from V and 6 from J, leaving 12 bases between them. CDR3 DNA: TGTGCCAGTAGTATAGTAACCGCCACTGATGGCTACACCTTC. Protein sequence: CASSIVTATDGYTF.

For the CDR3, the DNA is TGTGCCAGCAGCTGGGACAGACAAAACACTGAAGCTTTCTTT. This translates into CASSWDRQNTEAFF. This sequence joins TRBV7-8 and TRBJ1-1, with 7 bases identical to TRBD1. V dropped 4 bases and J dropped 2; count of bases not matched to a gene: 4. There are 14 residues in the CDR3. The V gene's germline CDR1 is SGHVS and CDR2 FQNEAQ.

The chain's CDR3 is CASSISLSANEQFF. The CDR3 DNA sequence: TGTGCCAGTAGTATATCGTTGAGCGCCAATGAGCAGTTCTTC. V and J are TRBV19 and TRBJ2-1, with unresolved D. Germline V gene data show CDR1 as LNHDA and CDR2 as SQIVND (reference sequence). This CDR3 has 14 residues. V lost 2 bases and J lost 6, with 11 bases in between.

The CDR3 reads CASSFNRAYNSPLHF. CDR3 bases: TGTGCCAGCAGCTTCAACAGAGCCTATAATTCACCCCTCCACTTT. The chain joins TRBV7-6 to TRBJ1-6, with unresolved D. CDR3 length equals 15 residues. The germline CDR1 and CDR2 sequences are SGHVS and FNYEAQ. Trimming took off 3 bases at V and 2 bases at J, with 8 bases between the two ends.

The V gene is TRBV6-5, the J gene TRBJ2-2, with TRBD1 as a possible D gene (6 bases). The V and J ends lost 5 bases and 0 bases respectively, with 10 bases between them. Germline CDR1 reads MNHEY; CDR2 reads SVGAGI. This CDR3 region has 15 residues. In nucleotides, the CDR3 is TGTGCCAGCAGTAGGGACAAGGCGAACACCGGGGAGCTGTTTTTT. This codes for CASSRDKANTGELFF.

The CDR3 sequence is CASSLPGGGYSNQPQHF. Here the CDR3 DNA reads TGTGCCAGCAGCCTCCCCGGAGGCGGCTATAGCAATCAGCCCCAGCATTTT. The chain uses TRBV9 and TRBJ1-5; D unclear. This CDR3 region has 17 residues. Looked up from germline, CDR1 is SGDLS and CDR2 is YYNGEE. Between the trimmed V and J ends, which lost 4 bases and 0 bases, there was a span of 17 bases.

This clone was recorded only once. V and J are TRBV7-9 and TRBJ2-1; the D gene is possibly TRBD1 (5 bases). CDR3 length equals 16 residues. V was trimmed by 5 bases and J by 0 bases, leaving 14 bases between them. Germline V lookup: CDR1 SEHNR, CDR2 FQNEAQ (reference sequence). The CDR3 sequence is CASSGDRGSSYNEQFF. The CDR3 region has the DNA TGTGCCAGCAGCGGGGATAGGGGATCCTCCTACAATGAGCAGTTCTTC.

This chain uses TRBV5-4 with TRBJ1-1, with TRBD1 identical over 7 bases. Trimming at V came to 3 bases and at J to 2 bases, leaving 4 bases not matched to a gene. Germline V CDR1 and CDR2: SGHNT, YYREEE (reference sequence). The CDR3 runs to 14 residues. The CDR3 DNA reads as TGTGCCAGCAGCTCGGGACAGAAAAACACTGAAGCTTTCTTT. Translation: CASSSGQKNTEAFF.

This clone was found once. The chain is built from TRBV2 and TRBJ2-3; 10 nucleotides match TRBD2. Germline CDR1 is SNHLY and CDR2 is FYNNEI. Unmatched junction bases numbered 10, after V lost 6 bases and J lost 4 bases. The CDR3 runs 16 residues. The CDR3, as DNA: TGTGCCAGCAGGGGATATCTAGCGGGAGTATCAGATACGCAGTATTTT. Encoded protein: CASRGYLAGVSDTQYF.

The gene calls are TRBV2 and TRBJ1-5; 7 nucleotides line up with TRBD1. The CDR3 length is 12 residues. The J segment lost 11 bases and the V segment lost 2 bases, leaving 3 bases of the junction unmatched. CDR1 is SNHLY, CDR2 FYNNEI, per germline. The CDR3 nucleotides are TGTGCCAGCAGTGAACGGGACAGAACCCAGCATTTT. Amino acid sequence: CASSERDRTQHF.

DNA of the CDR3: TGTGCCAGCAGCTTTGGCCCCTCTTCCTACAATGAGCAGTTCTTC. This gives the protein CASSFGPSSYNEQFF. The V call is TRBV7-3, the J call TRBJ2-1; the D is unclear. Germline lookup yields CDR1 SGHTA and CDR2 FQGTGA. The CDR3 spans 15 residues. Trimming shortened V by 3 bases and J by 1 base, and 10 bases separated the two germline ends.

As to this clone: This specimen includes other DNA sequences encoding the same CDR3. The CDR3 loop reads CASSLRGQPQHF. DNA for the CDR3: TGTGCCAGCAGTTTACGGGGGCAGCCCCAGCATTTT. The V and J genes are TRBV28 and TRBJ1-5; possible D gene TRBD1, 5 bases. Germline V gene lookup returns CDR1 MDHEN and CDR2 SYDVKM. The CDR3 contains 12 residues. V gave up 2 bases and J gave up 7 bases, with 6 bases separating them.

About this clone: This sample includes further DNA sequences coding for the same CDR3. The chain is built from TRBV28 and TRBJ1-4; 9 bases align to TRBD1. This CDR3 contains 13 residues. CDR1 is MDHEN and CDR2 is SYDVKM in the germline V gene. With V trimmed by 6 bases and J by 8 bases, 4 bases remained unmatched. CDR3 sequence: CASRGQGNEKLFF. In DNA form, the CDR3 reads TGTGCCAGCAGGGGACAGGGAAACGAAAAACTGTTTTTT.

The chain has TRBV2 and TRBJ1-5; D is unclear. The CDR3 runs 15 residues. CDR1 and CDR2 (germline): SNHLY, FYNNEI. V was trimmed by 2 bases and J by 2 bases, leaving 10 bases between them. In DNA form, the CDR3 reads TGTGCCAGCAGTGAAATGGCGGTGGGCAATCAGCCCCAGCATTTT. Translated: CASSEMAVGNQPQHF.

This chain joins TRBV30 and TRBJ2-1, with 12 bases matching TRBD2. V was pared by 0 bases and J by 8 bases, with 8 bases of the junction left unmatched. Germline CDR1 reads GTSNPN; CDR2 reads SVGIG (reference sequence). The CDR3 contains 16 residues. CDR3 in DNA: TGTGCCTGGAGTGTGGGACTAGCGGGTGCTGTCGATGAGCAGTTCTTC. Amino acids: CAWSVGLAGAVDEQFF.

V usage is TRBV10-2 and J usage is TRBJ1-5, with 7 positions matching TRBD1. With V trimmed by 3 bases and J by 4 bases, 6 bases remained unmatched. In germline, CDR1 is WSHSY, CDR2 SAAADI. This CDR3 has 15 residues. This CDR3 reads CASSDPQGYNQPQHF. CDR3 DNA sequence: TGCGCCAGCAGTGACCCACAGGGGTATAATCAGCCCCAGCATTTT.

This chain connects TRBV19 to TRBJ2-3; D not certain. The CDR3 runs to 16 residues. Germline CDR1 LNHDA, CDR2 SQIVND (reference sequence). V dropped 1 base and J dropped 4 bases, with 15 bases sitting between them. The CDR3 loop is CASSIGIAFSADTQYF. CDR3 DNA sequence: TGTGCCAGTAGTATAGGTATAGCTTTTAGTGCAGATACGCAGTATTTT.